This TCR beta chain is drawn from a study of CD8+ T cells in alopecia areata (dated by TCRdb to the late 2010s). Concerning the study at large: In both human patients and the C3H/HeJ mouse model, the study applied high-throughput TCRbeta sequencing to look at T cell clonal expansion in alopecia areata. On the human side, TCRbeta sequencing was run on scalp tissue and on sorted CD4+ and CD8+ peripheral blood T cells from healthy controls and from alopecia areata patients with either patchy or totalis/universalis disease. Scalp clonality was compared among normal scalp (n=4), patchy alopecia areata scalp (n=8), and alopecia totalis/universalis scalp (n=8). RNA came from the PAXgene miRNA kit for fixed scalp, the miRNeasy kit for PBMCs, and the RNeasy kit for mouse skin. Amplification of TCRbeta CDR3 regions was done by immunoSEQ multiplex PCR using 35 Vbeta forward primers and 13 Jbeta reverse primers. The study at large found these results: Unlike mouse skin, where gammadelta T cells dominate, normal human skin contains resident alphabeta T cells that get sequenced too, which complicates analysis of the scalp TCR repertoire. Compared with mice, TCR sequences shared between patients were less clear, possibly partly because of HLA diversity across the patient population. Compared with normal scalp, lesional scalp, particularly in alopecia totalis/universalis, had higher clonality and more expanded CD8+ clones, which suggests antigenic drive.

The trim is 4 bases for V and 2 bases for J, with a gap of 6 bases between the germline ends. CDR3 length: 14 amino acids, cysteine to phenylalanine. Of the read, only the CDR3 DNA is kept; its 42 bases are in frame from base 1. The germline V gene encodes CDR1 SGHVS and CDR2 FNYEAQ. This clone was seen a few times. There is no known antigen for this receptor. No qualities accompany the bases; no much larger clone lies one base away. PBMCs were separated by density centrifugation and stained for CD3, CD4 and CD8, after which CD4+ and CD8+ T cells were sorted on a FACSAria. Scalp biopsies and blood samples were provided by unaffected controls. Libraries were made using the immunoSEQ multiplex PCR assay. RNA was extracted from all samples and reverse transcribed into cDNA, which served as template for TCR sequencing. First-strand cDNA was synthesized using SuperScript III with a 2:1 mix of oligo-dT and random hexamers. A synthetic immune receptor repertoire was used to gauge amplification bias, and whatever bias remained was removed computationally. Turning to the authors' computational methods: Raw reads were preprocessed for error removal, and CDR3 was defined according to IMGT conventions as running from the conserved cysteine to phenylalanine. Clonality was calculated as 1 minus Shannon entropy normalized by log2 of the number of productive unique TCRs. Scalp TCRbeta sequences were cross-referenced with sorted blood CD4 and CD8 repertoires so that the CD4 or CD8 identity of scalp clones could be inferred. The table was pulled from immuneACCESS by TCRdb, which kept in-frame rearrangements only. Such tables lose some clones; where checked, under half of the loss comes from unresolved V genes, and the rest has no known cause. The V and J calls and the clone size are those of that table, but D and trimming were determined from the DNA. For this sample the table gives 95,000 to 120,000 clones, of which 59% were detected only once. The ten largest clones represent 20% to 25% of the sample.

Sequencing used CD8+ T cells sorted from blood. The sequence is built from TRBV7-6 and TRBJ2-6, with the D gene not confidently named. The sequence was obtained from a human donor in good health. This receptor has the CDR3 CASSSLTGANVLTF. The DNA reads TGTGCCAGCAGCTCCCTGACTGGGGCCAACGTCCTGACTTTC.